Shown below are 8 T cell receptor beta chains from a single sample sequenced in a study of T cell responses to AZD1222 COVID-19 vaccine. Sequencing was performed with immunoSEQ multiplex PCR; in TCRdb, only in-frame clones are kept and a portion is missing. Found here are 150,000 or so clones, 75% to 90% of them singletons; the top ten hold 7.5% to 8.5%. Sample: peripheral blood, taken on day 0 of AZD1222 vaccination. These receptors all come from an adult in good health.

The rearrangement joins TRBV2 to TRBJ2-1; 11 positions match TRBD2. Germline lookup yields CDR1 SNHLY and CDR2 FYNNEI. With 7 bases clipped from V and 8 bases from J, the junction kept 7 bases outside the gene matches. This CDR3 has 14 residues. The CDR3 loop is CASKITSGSYEQFF. CDR3 nucleotide sequence: TGTGCCAGCAAGATAACTAGCGGGAGTTATGAGCAGTTCTTC.

J is TRBJ1-1 and V is TRBV12-5; perhaps TRBD1 as D (5 bases). This CDR3 has 15 amino acids. Germline CDR1 LGHNT, CDR2 FRNRAP. Trimming removed 2 bases from V and 0 bases from J, with 10 bases in between. CDR3 in DNA: TGTGCTAGTGGTTTGTACCGGGGGATGAACACTGAAGCTTTCTTT. It codes for CASGLYRGMNTEAFF.

Only a few counts were recorded for this clone. The chain recombines TRBV19 with TRBJ1-1, with 7 positions matching TRBD1. V gave up 3 bases and J gave up 7 bases; unmatched junction bases: 5. The CDR3 has 13 residues. Germline-derived CDR1 and CDR2 are LNHDA and SQIVND (reference sequence). The CDR3 sequence: CASSIDRAGEAFF. CDR3 bases: TGTGCCAGTAGTATCGACAGGGCTGGTGAAGCTTTCTTT.

This chain uses TRBV2 with TRBJ1-3, with 7 bases fitting TRBD1. J was trimmed by 3 bases and V by 1 base; bases with no gene match: 15. CDR3 size: 19 residues. Germline V CDR1 and CDR2: SNHLY, FYNNEI. CDR3 DNA sequence: TGTGCCAGCAGTGAAGTCGAGGGGGACAGCTTTTCTCTTGGAAACACCATATATTTT. This gives the protein CASSEVEGDSFSLGNTIYF.

The chain is built from TRBV18 and TRBJ2-2, with D tentatively TRBD2 (5 bases). This CDR3 contains 12 residues. V lost 6 bases, J lost 7 bases, and 9 bases lay in between. CDR1 is KGHSH, CDR2 LQKENI, per germline. The CDR3 DNA follows: TGTGCCAGCTCCGGGGAAGTCGGGGAGCTGTTTTTT. Translation gives CASSGEVGELFF.

The rearrangement links TRBV27 to TRBJ2-1; possibly TRBD2 for D (7 bases). The CDR3 loop spans 14 amino acids. V was shortened by 5 bases and J by 2 bases, with 10 bases between the two germline ends. Looked up from germline, CDR1 is MNHEY and CDR2 is SMNVEV (reference sequence). CDR3 bases: TGTGCCAGCAGTGTGGGGGGGCCCTACAATGAGCAGTTCTTC. This translates into CASSVGGPYNEQFF.

This chain uses TRBV11-2 with TRBJ2-1; no reliable D call. Trimming removed 2 bases from V and 7 bases from J, with 6 bases in between. Germline assignment: CDR1 SGHAT and CDR2 FQNNGV. The CDR3 sequence is 12 residues long. This CDR3 is CASSLLYNEQFF. CDR3 DNA sequence: TGTGCCAGCAGCTTATTGTATAATGAGCAGTTCTTC.

V gene TRBV6-6 combines with J gene TRBJ1-5; the D is unclear. Germline lookup yields CDR1 MNHNY and CDR2 SVGAGI (reference sequence). The CDR3 sequence is 14 residues long. Trimming stripped 5 bases from V and 7 bases from J, with 15 bases between. In DNA form, the CDR3 reads TGTGCCAGCAGTCTCGACCTGGATGGACAGCCCCAGCATTTT. Its translation is CASSLDLDGQPQHF.